One sample yielded the 27 T cell receptor beta chains listed below, sequenced in a study of cytomegalovirus exposure and HLA in healthy donors. The table came from immunoSEQ multiplex PCR; TCRdb's copy has only in-frame clones and leaves some out. This sample has a few hundred thousand clones, with roughly 90% found just once. Sequenced material: PBMCs. The receptors were sampled from a woman under 30 in good health and CMV-seronegative.

This rearrangement joins TRBV14 to TRBJ2-7; the match to TRBD2 covers 10 bases. V trimming: 4 bases; J trimming: 2 bases; junction bases outside the gene matches: 2. The CDR3 runs 14 residues. Germline V gene data show CDR1 as SGHDN and CDR2 as FVKESK. CDR3 sequence reads: CASSLGLAAYEQYF. CDR3 nucleotide sequence: TGTGCCAGCAGCCTCGGACTAGCGGCCTACGAGCAGTACTTC.

This sequence joins TRBV6-5 and TRBJ2-5; 8 bases agree with TRBD2. Germline CDR1 MNHEY, CDR2 SVGAGI. After removal of 5 bases from V and 5 bases from J, the junction contained 10 bases not matched to a gene. This CDR3 region has 15 residues. CDR3 sequence (DNA): TGTGCCAGCAGTCGGGACGGGAGGGCCGACGAGACCCAGTACTTC. Translation gives CASSRDGRADETQYF.

The chain links TRBV5-6 to TRBJ1-5; 8 nucleotides agree with TRBD1. The germline V gene has CDR1 SGHDT and CDR2 YYEEEE. CDR3 length: 13 amino acids. V shed 7 bases and J 5 bases; nucleotides not matched to a gene: 5. CDR3 bases: TGTGCCAGCTCGACAGGGGAGGATCAGCCCCAGCATTTT. The encoded protein is CASSTGEDQPQHF. Full variable domain (outside the CDR3, taken from reference TRBV5-6 and TRBJ1-5): DAGVTQSPTHLIKTRGQQVTLRCSPKSGHDTVSWYQQALGQGPQFIFQYYEEEERQRGNFPDRFSGHQFPNYSSELNVNALLLGDSALYLCASSTGEDQPQHFGDGTRLSIL.

This sequence joins TRBV2 and TRBJ1-4; D may be TRBD1 (6 bases). The CDR3 extends over 13 amino acids. Trimming cost V 9 bases and J 8 bases, with 16 bases left between them. Germline V gene sequence: CDR1 SNHLY, CDR2 FYNNEI. In nucleotides, the CDR3 is TGTGCCAGTGGACAGCTCGGGACCGAAAAACTGTTTTTT. Translation gives CASGQLGTEKLFF.

The chain combines TRBV2 with TRBJ2-2; 10 bases map to TRBD2. J lost 5 bases, V lost 3 bases, and 3 bases had no gene match. CDR3 length equals 15 residues. Germline V gives CDR1 SNHLY, CDR2 FYNNEI. CDR3 protein: CASSELAGETGELFF. The CDR3 DNA is TGTGCCAGCAGTGAGCTAGCGGGAGAAACCGGGGAGCTGTTTTTT.

The chain has TRBV5-1 and TRBJ2-2; 9 nucleotides match TRBD1. The CDR3 is 15 residues long. From germline, CDR1 is SGHRS and CDR2 YFSETQ. Trimming removed 1 base from V and 6 bases from J; junction bases left unmatched: 4. The CDR3 coding sequence is TGCGCCAGCAGCTTGTGGGACAGGGCGGCCGGGGAGCTGTTTTTT. Residues: CASSLWDRAAGELFF. The whole variable domain, filled in from reference TRBV5-1 and TRBJ2-2, reads KAGVTQTPRYLIKTRGQQVTLSCSPISGHRSVSWYQQTPGQGLQFLFEYFSETQRNKGNFPGRFSGRQFSNSRSEMNVSTLELGDSALYLCASSLWDRAAGELFFGEGSRLTVL.

The chain has TRBV10-3 and TRBJ1-5; D is possibly TRBD1 (5 bases). The CDR3 runs to 14 residues. Deletions cut 3 bases from V and 4 bases from J, with 10 bases between. Germline loops: CDR1 ENHRY, CDR2 SYGVKD. As DNA, the CDR3 is TGTGCCATCAGTGAAGGGCAGGGTAATCAGCCCCAGCATTTT. It specifies CAISEGQGNQPQHF.

J is TRBJ2-1 and V is TRBV29-1, with D maybe TRBD2 (5 bases). CDR3 length: 15 residues. V lost 8 bases, J lost 2 bases, and 19 bases lay in between. Germline assignment: CDR1 SQVTM and CDR2 ANQGSEA. The CDR3 coding sequence is TGCAGCCTACTTAGAGCGGTTGGGGCCTACAATGAGCAGTTCTTC. Its protein is CSLLRAVGAYNEQFF.

The J gene is TRBJ1-4, the V gene TRBV9; D gene uncertain. This CDR3 is 14 amino acids long. In germline, CDR1 is SGDLS, CDR2 YYNGEE. Trimming removed 4 bases from V and 3 bases from J, with 10 bases in between. This CDR3 is CASSSSSSNEKLFF. CDR3 DNA sequence: TGTGCCAGCAGCTCCTCGAGCTCTAATGAAAAACTGTTTTTT.

The rearrangement uses TRBV5-1 and TRBJ2-7, with 12 nucleotides matching TRBD1. Germline-derived CDR1 and CDR2 are SGHRS and YFSETQ. Trimming removed 4 bases from V and 7 bases from J; junction bases left unmatched: 12. The CDR3 has 16 residues. CDR3 coding DNA: TGCGCCAGCAGCGGGGGACAGGGGGCCCTGCTTTCTGAGCAGTACTTC. Translation: CASSGGQGALLSEQYF. The whole variable domain, filled in from reference TRBV5-1 and TRBJ2-7, reads KAGVTQTPRYLIKTRGQQVTLSCSPISGHRSVSWYQQTPGQGLQFLFEYFSETQRNKGNFPGRFSGRQFSNSRSEMNVSTLELGDSALYLCASSGGQGALLSEQYFGPGTRLTVT.

The J gene is TRBJ2-2, the V gene TRBV5-4; no firm D call. The CDR3 has 15 residues. V lost 4 bases and J lost 6, with 16 bases in between. Per the germline V gene, CDR1 is SGHNT and CDR2 is YYREEE (reference sequence). The CDR3 DNA follows: TGTGCCAGCAGCAAGCCAGGTGGCCGTGCCGGGGAGCTGTTTTTT. This encodes CASSKPGGRAGELFF.

The V call is TRBV27, the J call TRBJ2-5; no clear D gene. This CDR3 comprises 10 residues. Per germline, CDR1 MNHEY and CDR2 SMNVEV (reference sequence). Trimming left V 3 bases short and J 10 bases short, with 6 bases between. Here the CDR3 DNA reads TGTGCCAGCAGTTTCCCTAACCAGTACTTC. Its protein product is CASSFPNQYF.

As regards this clone: The junction shows a germline mismatch at one end, possibly a read error. The V and J genes are TRBV29-1 and TRBJ2-2; D perhaps matches TRBD1 (7 bases). In germline, CDR1 is SQVTM, CDR2 ANQGSEA. This CDR3 contains 14 residues. CDR3 in DNA: TGCAGCGTTGAGCCCCAGGGGGGCACCGGGGAGCTGCTTTTT. The encoded protein is CSVEPQGGTGELLF.

This chain joins TRBV27 and TRBJ2-1, with TRBD2 identical over 8 bases. CDR1 is MNHEY and CDR2 is SMNVEV in the germline V gene (reference sequence). After removal of 6 bases from V and 9 bases from J, the junction contained 7 bases not matched to a gene. This CDR3 region has 13 residues. The CDR3 DNA reads as TGTGCCAGCAGGAGCGGGAGTCTTATTGAGCAGTTCTTC. It yields the protein CASRSGSLIEQFF.

J is TRBJ2-3 and V is TRBV12-5, with D perhaps TRBD1 (5 bases). The CDR3 spans 15 residues. V lost 6 bases to trimming and J lost 2 bases, with 15 bases between them. The V gene's germline CDR1 is LGHNT and CDR2 FRNRAP. The CDR3 region has the DNA TGTGCTAGTGGACCAACTTCAGGGTTCACAGATACGCAGTATTTT. Translating gives CASGPTSGFTDTQYF.

This clone has a handful of counts. At the DNA level, this CDR3 is encoded by other sequences in the same sample as well. The rearrangement uses TRBV20-1 and TRBJ2-7; D may be TRBD1 (5 bases). The V end was cut by 4 bases, the J end by 2 bases, with 6 bases between. CDR1 DFQATT and CDR2 SNEGSKA come from the germline V gene (reference sequence). This CDR3 region has 11 residues. This CDR3 is CSATGTYEQYF. In DNA form, the CDR3 reads TGCAGTGCTACAGGGACCTACGAGCAGTACTTC.

CDR3 in DNA: TGTGCCAGTAGCCAGGGGGCCTATGAAAAACTGTTTTTT. Residues: CASSQGAYEKLFF. The chain links TRBV19 to TRBJ1-4; 8 nucleotides match TRBD1. With 6 bases clipped from V and 6 bases from J, the junction kept 3 bases outside the gene matches. Germline lookup yields CDR1 LNHDA and CDR2 SQIVND (reference sequence). The length of the CDR3 is 13 residues.

This rearrangement joins TRBV25-1 to TRBJ1-2; 7 bases map to TRBD1. Germline trimming cut 3 bases from V and 8 bases from J; bases unmatched to any gene: 6. From germline, CDR1 is MGHDK and CDR2 SYGVNS. CDR3 length: 13 amino acids. The CDR3 spells CASSDRDRAGYTF. The CDR3 DNA reads as TGTGCCAGCAGTGATCGTGACAGGGCCGGCTACACCTTC.

The gene calls are TRBV5-4 and TRBJ2-7; 14 bases are a match to TRBD2. In germline, CDR1 is SGHNT, CDR2 YYREEE (reference sequence). The CDR3 is made up of 15 amino acids. After removal of 2 bases from V and 9 bases from J, the junction contained 7 bases not matched to a gene. CDR3: CASSFTTSGREVQYF. The CDR3 nucleotides read TGTGCCAGCAGCTTTACGACTAGCGGGAGGGAGGTGCAGTACTTC.

The DNA for the CDR3 is TGTGCCAGCTCACCGGAAGGACTAGAAGGGGGCGAGCAGTACTTC. It codes for CASSPEGLEGGEQYF. The genes are TRBV18 and TRBJ2-7, with D perhaps matching TRBD2 (7 bases). CDR3 length: 15 amino acids. V lost 3 bases and J lost 6, with 18 bases in between. Germline loops: CDR1 KGHSH, CDR2 LQKENI.

The sample holds many counts of this clone. The chain carries TRBV27 and TRBJ1-1; TRBD1 agrees at 9 bases. V lost 5 bases to trimming and J lost 0 bases; unmatched junction nucleotides: 13. The CDR3 consists of 18 residues. The germline V gene encodes CDR1 MNHEY and CDR2 SMNVEV (reference sequence). The CDR3 reads CASSPPQGTGRMNTEAFF. CDR3 bases: TGTGCCAGCAGTCCGCCCCAGGGGACAGGGCGGATGAACACTGAAGCTTTCTTT.

This sequence joins TRBV29-1 and TRBJ1-1, with 11 nucleotides matching TRBD1. The CDR3 is 16 amino acids. V was pared by 5 bases and J by 5 bases, with 13 bases of the junction left unmatched. CDR1 is SQVTM, CDR2 ANQGSEA, per germline. As DNA, the CDR3 is TGCAGCGTTAAGGGACAGGGGGGTTTAGATTGGACTGAAGCTTTCTTT. This encodes CSVKGQGGLDWTEAFF.

The rearrangement uses TRBV5-1 and TRBJ2-3, with D maybe TRBD2 (6 bases). The CDR3 loop spans 17 amino acids. The ends were cut back, 2 bases at V and 0 bases at J, with 16 bases in the middle. Germline V lookup: CDR1 SGHRS, CDR2 YFSETQ. The CDR3 sequence: CASSFNGSPGSTDTQYF. The CDR3, as DNA: TGCGCCAGCAGCTTTAACGGGAGCCCCGGTAGCACAGATACGCAGTATTTT.

CDR3 in amino acids: CASSLGSGQVYGYTF. CDR3 DNA sequence: TGTGCCAGCAGTTTAGGGAGCGGCCAGGTTTATGGCTACACCTTC. The rearrangement links TRBV27 to TRBJ1-2; D remains unclear. Germline CDR1 and CDR2: MNHEY and SMNVEV (reference sequence). V was shortened by 2 bases and J by 5 bases, with 15 bases between the two germline ends. The CDR3 loop spans 15 amino acids.

The chain carries TRBV4-3 and TRBJ2-7, with D perhaps TRBD2 (6 bases). Per germline, CDR1 LGHNA and CDR2 YSLEER. Trimming cost V 5 bases and J 1 base, with 21 bases left between them. The CDR3 spans 17 residues. The CDR3: CASSWGLVAGTSYEQYF. CDR3 sequence (DNA): TGCGCCAGCAGCTGGGGACTCGTCGCCGGGACTTCCTACGAGCAGTACTTC.

The gene calls are TRBV19 and TRBJ2-7, with a weak D call TRBD2 (5 bases). The V gene's germline CDR1 is LNHDA and CDR2 SQIVND (reference sequence). The CDR3 covers 15 residues. V was clipped by 3 bases and J by 0 bases, with 12 bases between them. In DNA, the CDR3 is TGTGCCAGTAGTATGTCAACGGGGTACTCCTACGAGCAGTACTTC. Amino acid sequence: CASSMSTGYSYEQYF.

The V and J genes are TRBV28 and TRBJ2-7; weak D call: TRBD1 (6 bases). Looked up from germline, CDR1 is MDHEN and CDR2 is SYDVKM. The CDR3 sequence is 13 residues long. With 8 bases removed from V and 1 base from J, the gap between germline ends came to 12 bases. Here the CDR3 DNA reads TGTGCCAGCGGGTCGGACAGTTCCTACGAGCAGTACTTC. Translation: CASGSDSSYEQYF. Drawing the rest from reference TRBV28 and TRBJ2-7, the complete variable domain is DVKVTQSSRYLVKRTGEKVFLECVQDMDHENMFWYRQDPGLGLRLIYFSYDVKMKEKGDIPEGYSVSREKKERFSLILESASTNQTSMYLCASGSDSSYEQYFGPGTRLTVT.